This TCR beta chain emerged from a study of Ad26.COV2.S vaccination and SARS-CoV-2 variants (dated by TCRdb to the early 2020s). Study-level background: Vaccine-arm donors were drawn from COV1001, a multicentre, randomized, double-blind, placebo-controlled phase I-IIa trial of Ad26.COV2.S in healthy adults. Ad26.COV2.S was given intramuscularly at 5x10^10 or 1x10^11 viral particles, as a single shot or as two shots 56 days apart. Blinding of investigators to trial group allocation was maintained during experiments and outcome assessment. The TCR-sequenced set comprised approximately 32 samples: approximately 19 Ad26.COV2.S vaccine recipients, 5 placebo recipients and 8 SARS-CoV-2 convalescent individuals. The specificity and breadth of SARS-CoV-2-reactive T cell receptors after Ad26.COV2.S vaccination were assessed by TCRbeta repertoire sequencing. Trial participants were randomized into five groups of five: low-dose or high-dose Ad26.COV2.S given once or twice, or placebo on both occasions. Here is what the overall study found, with its caveats: After vaccination, spike-specific CD8+ and CD4+ T cell responses were reported to show substantial breadth. Higher spike-specific TCR breadth was observed in Ad26.COV2.S recipients than in placebo recipients (P = 0.0014). According to the authors, total T cell responses may have been underestimated by the TCR breadth and depth analyses. The study was not powered for comparison of responses between vaccine doses or regimens. Non-spike TCR breadth was comparable between vaccine and placebo recipients, consistent with the vaccine containing only spike.

The immunoSEQ Assay was the method used to sequence TCRbeta CDR3 regions. After extraction, genomic DNA underwent amplification by bias-controlled multiplex PCR, followed by high-throughput sequencing. The authors processed their data as follows. Collapsing and filtering of sequences were performed to quantify the absolute abundance of each unique TCRbeta CDR3 region. T cell fraction was estimated by normalizing TCRbeta template counts to usable DNA, which was measured by amplifying reference genes present in all nucleated cells. Repertoire TCRs were annotated as SARS-CoV-2-specific when V gene, CDR3 amino acid sequence and J gene were exactly matched to a known reactive TCR set. The reference SARS-CoV-2 TCR set was derived from MIRA and filtered for enrichment in COVID-19-positive ImmuneCODE repertoires, a step that removed public or cross-reactive TCRs. Using the MIRA antigens, annotated TCRs were further analysed by specific ORF or by position within an ORF. Depth was the summed frequency of annotated unique rearrangements, while breadth was defined as annotated unique rearrangements over total unique productive rearrangements. TCR breadth was compared between groups using two-sided Wilcoxon rank-sum tests. The clones in this table, taken by TCRdb from immuneACCESS, are in-frame only. Not every clone is retained; where verified, under half of the shortfall comes from an unresolved V gene, and the cause of the rest is unknown. V, J and clone size reflect that table, while D and trimming were determined from the DNA. The table for this sample lists about 400,000 clones; approximately 90% of them were counted only once. Around 2% of the sample is taken by the ten largest.

The CDR3 goes from the cysteine to the phenylalanine over 16 residues. CDR3 DNA only is kept here, 48 bases in frame from base 1. From the germline V gene, CDR1 is SGHRS and CDR2 is YFSETQ. Relative to germline, V is 0 bases shorter and J is 4 bases shorter, with 14 bases between their ends. In the case of this clone: No antigen is known for it. No clone much larger than this one lies a single base away; base qualities are absent.

This specimen's treatment or condition label, per the study, means: 15 to 20 received Ad26.COV2.S at low or high dose, single or two shots; 5 received placebo; per-sample allocation not given. For vaccine and placebo recipients, the sequenced repertoires came from samples collected on day 63 after the first injection. In Cohort 1b, 25 adults aged 18-55 years were enrolled at a single site in Boston, USA, between 29 July and 7 August 2020. Ad26.COV2.S was a replication-incompetent adenovirus type 26 vector expressing a prefusion-stabilized SARS-CoV-2 spike protein from the original Wuhan strain. Sequencing was performed on peripheral blood, taken in a trial of Ad26.COV2.S vaccine versus placebo. This sequence uses TRBV5-1 and TRBJ2-1; the D gene is perhaps TRBD2, on 6 matching bases. This receptor was identified in a person aged 18 to 59 who received the Ad26.COV2.S COVID-19 vaccine or a placebo. The nucleotides are TGCGCCAGCAGCTTGGGCGCGTCTAGCGTATACAATGAGCAGTTCTTC. Its coded protein is CASSLGASSVYNEQFF.